This TCR beta chain came from a study of cytomegalovirus exposure and HLA in healthy donors. The study, taken as a whole, reports: High sensitivity and specificity were reportedly achieved when the classifier diagnosed cytomegalovirus status. The authors listed 164 TCR beta chains as cytomegalovirus-associated.

Concerning this clone: Antigen unknown.

Donors consisted of healthy bone marrow donors. PCR employed 60 Vbeta and 13 Jbeta primers. TCRdb keeps only in-frame clones here, not all; method: immunoSEQ multiplex PCR. The table lists about 59,000 clones, roughly four fifths of them singletons. Germline loops: CDR1 MNHNY, CDR2 SVGAGI (reference sequence). Trimming left V 5 bases short and J 3 bases short, with 11 bases between. The CDR3 has 14 residues. The receptor was derived from a man aged 35 to 55 in good health and CMV-seronegative. The sample comprised PBMCs. This rearrangement joins TRBV6-6 to TRBJ1-5, with D maybe TRBD1 (5 bases). CDR3 residues: CASSRDRFNQPQHF. In nucleotides, the CDR3 is TGTGCCAGCAGTAGAGACAGATTCAATCAGCCCCAGCATTTT.